The clone carrying this T cell receptor beta chain was seen just once. The method was immunoSEQ multiplex PCR; TCRdb's version includes in-frame clones alone and lacks a portion of them. Of 100,000 to 150,000 clones listed, over 65% are singletons. These data originate in a study of blood T cell repertoires in COVID-19. As for the study in general: The United States, Italy and Spain supplied acute and convalescent COVID-19 samples. T cells, B-cell-depleted T cells, or PBMCs provided the cDNA or gDNA that served as material.

CDR3 length: 13 residues. Germline CDR1 MDHEN, CDR2 SYDVKM. V lost 7 bases and J lost 1, with 10 bases in between. The TCR was taken from a woman in her sixties or seventies with acute or convalescent COVID-19. The source material was peripheral blood. The rearrangement links TRBV28 to TRBJ2-5, with D possibly being TRBD2 (6 bases). CDR3 residues: CASTGLPQETQYF. CDR3 nucleotide sequence: TGTGCCAGCACGGGACTTCCCCAAGAGACCCAGTACTTC. Looking up the rest from reference TRBV28 and TRBJ2-5 gives the full variable domain: DVKVTQSSRYLVKRTGEKVFLECVQDMDHENMFWYRQDPGLGLRLIYFSYDVKMKEKGDIPEGYSVSREKKERFSLILESASTNQTSMYLCASTGLPQETQYFGPGTRLLVL.